This T cell receptor (beta chain) was obtained from a study of T cell responses to AZD1222 COVID-19 vaccine (dated by TCRdb to the early 2020s). At the level of the whole study: TCR sequencing covered roughly 230 trial participants: 200 to 220 given two doses of AZD1222 and 26 given two doses of MenACWY control vaccine. Enrollment into the trials was organized by age into subgroups of 18-55, 56-69 and 70-plus years, and those subgroups contained approximately 150, 30 and 60 TCR-sequenced participants, respectively.

According to the germline V gene, CDR1 reads SNHLY and CDR2 reads FYNNEI. The trim is 3 bases for V and 2 bases for J, with a gap of 10 bases between the germline ends. The CDR3, cysteine through phenylalanine, is 14 amino acids long. This entry keeps only the CDR3 DNA: 42 bases, framed from base 1. General findings and caveats noted by the study authors: Epitopes outside the regions mutated in the B.1.351 and B.1.1.7 variants were reportedly recognized by nearly half of the unique spike-specific TCRs. Spike-specific TCR breadth and depth rose significantly after two AZD1222 doses compared with day 0 and with MenACWY recipients. Conclusions about previously exposed vaccinees are limited, since just five or six AZD1222 recipients were seropositive for SARS-CoV-2 at baseline. In the small 56-69-year group, the increase in depth fell short of significance, most likely because of low power. The whole spike protein was spanned by vaccine-associated CD4 TCRs, and dominant responses were seen in regions 160-218 and 743-854. Because no day 14 peak-response samples were available, repertoires were characterized only after the peak T cell response. Participants were mostly white British and included more females than males, and it was suggested by the authors that clonal diversity may have been underestimated.

The CDR3 regions of human TCRbeta chains were analyzed by immunosequencing. In the source study's methods: TCRs in the repertoires were compared against a reference library of SARS-CoV-2-specific TCRs that had been generated with the MIRA antigen-specificity platform. Breadth was defined as the fraction of unique TCRs that were SARS-CoV-2-associated. Depth was defined as the fraction of total T cells that were SARS-CoV-2-associated. Each spike-specific TCR was assigned to its reactive spike region and to a CD4 or CD8 class using the MIRA data. Log10-transformed breadth and depth values were compared by one-way ANOVA with Sidak's multiple comparisons tests. TCRdb took this table from immuneACCESS and kept in-frame rearrangements with V and J called. Such tables lack part of the clones; where checked against another copy, unresolved V genes explain under half of the gap, and the rest is unexplained. The D gene and trimming were derived from the DNA, and the V and J assignments and clone size from that table. Recorded for this sample are about 110,000 clones; roughly 89% of them occurred a single time. The ten biggest clones cover 2% to 3% of the sample.

The time point label of this sample denotes: about 28 days (+/-7) after the second vaccine dose. AZD1222 recipients given second doses at about 4 weeks or at about 12 weeks were pooled, since spike-specific TCR depth and breadth were not found to differ between the two schedules. Vaccinee samples came from UK trials COV001 and COV002, including a single-blind randomized controlled phase 2/3 trial of AZD1222 (ChAdOx1 nCoV-19) in healthy adults. For TCRbeta chain sequencing, PBMC samples from trial participants were taken at day 0 and at day 28 after the second dose. Points on this clone: Its antigen is unknown. No clone much larger than this one lies a single base away; base qualities are absent.

The V gene is TRBV2 and the J gene is TRBJ2-5; D gene: possibly TRBD2, on 6 matching bases. The sample consisted of peripheral blood, taken 28 days after the second AZD1222 dose. This clonotype originated in an adult who received the AZD1222 COVID-19 vaccine. The DNA reads TGTGCCAGCAGTGATGGGCGGGGACAAGAGACCCAGTACTTC. This translates into CASSDGRGQETQYF.